The next 25 T cell receptor beta chains were all read from a single sample in a study of OX40 agonist ivuxolimab in advanced cancers. Here immunoSEQ multiplex PCR was the method, and the copy in TCRdb shows in-frame clones only, minus some. The sample shows 73,000 or so clones, roughly four fifths of them seen only once. The specimen was CD4+ or CD8+ T cells sorted from blood, collected in a trial of the OX40 agonist ivuxolimab. These receptors were obtained from an adult with an advanced solid tumor such as melanoma, head and neck, liver or kidney cancer.

The V and J genes are TRBV19 and TRBJ1-1; D gene ambiguous. The length of the CDR3 is 14 residues. Germline-derived CDR1 and CDR2 are LNHDA and SQIVND (reference sequence). Deletions cut 1 base from V and 0 bases from J, with 6 bases between. This CDR3 is CASSIGDLNTEAFF. The CDR3 coding sequence is TGTGCCAGTAGTATAGGCGATCTGAACACTGAAGCTTTCTTT.

The chain has TRBV10-1 and TRBJ1-5; 11 nucleotides align to TRBD1. The CDR3 totals 15 residues. The V and J ends lost 4 bases and 7 bases, in that order; junction bases with no gene match: 6. Per germline, CDR1 WNHNN and CDR2 SYGVQD (reference sequence). The CDR3: CASSVGQGARQPQHF. The CDR3 DNA is TGCGCCAGCAGTGTAGGACAGGGGGCCCGACAGCCCCAGCATTTT.

The chain is built from TRBV9 and TRBJ2-3, with 7 bases that match TRBD2. Germline V lookup: CDR1 SGDLS, CDR2 YYNGEE. Trimming took 4 bases from V and 2 from J; bases not matched to a gene: 10. This CDR3 has 16 amino acids. The CDR3 here is CASSPRPSGVTDTQYF. The CDR3, as DNA: TGTGCCAGCAGCCCTCGCCCTAGCGGAGTCACAGATACGCAGTATTTT. The entire variable domain, with the rest obtained from reference TRBV9 and TRBJ2-3, is as follows: DSGVTQTPKHLITATGQRVTLRCSPRSGDLSVYWYQQSLDQGLQFLIQYYNGEERAKGNILERFSAQQFPDLHSELNLSSLELGDSALYFCASSPRPSGVTDTQYFGPGTRLTVL.

The chain has TRBV6-5 and TRBJ2-3, with TRBD1 as a possible D gene (5 bases). Germline-derived CDR1 and CDR2 are MNHEY and SVGAGI. Trimming took 1 base from V and 3 from J, leaving 14 bases between them. This CDR3 has 16 amino acids. The chain's CDR3 is CASSYWFEGDTDTQYF. The CDR3, as DNA: TGTGCCAGCAGTTACTGGTTCGAAGGGGATACAGATACGCAGTATTTT.

This clone has only a few counts. The chain is built from TRBV29-1 and TRBJ1-1, with 10 positions matching TRBD1. The V and J ends lost 7 bases and 6 bases, in that order; junction bases with no gene match: 8. Looked up from germline, CDR1 is SQVTM and CDR2 is ANQGSEA. The CDR3 contains 13 residues. The CDR3 DNA follows: TGCAGCGCGAAAAGGACAGGGGGGCCTGAAGCTTTCTTT. Its translation: CSAKRTGGPEAFF.

The rearrangement links TRBV7-9 to TRBJ1-5, with a tentative D call TRBD1 (5 bases). The length of the CDR3 is 17 residues. In germline, CDR1 is SEHNR, CDR2 FQNEAQ (reference sequence). V dropped 3 bases and J dropped 7 bases, with 22 bases sitting between them. CDR3 coding DNA: TGTGCCAGCAGCTTTGTCGTGGGGGACCCCCGGGGCCAGCCCCAGCATTTT. This translates into CASSFVVGDPRGQPQHF.

The chain joins TRBV11-2 to TRBJ1-2; D is perhaps TRBD1 (5 bases). V was trimmed by 3 bases and J by 0 bases, leaving 11 bases between them. Germline V gives CDR1 SGHAT, CDR2 FQNNGV. There are 15 residues in the CDR3. The CDR3 here is CASSFRTSPNYGYTF. CDR3 coding DNA: TGTGCCAGCAGCTTCCGGACATCCCCTAACTATGGCTACACCTTC. Full variable domain (outside the CDR3, taken from reference TRBV11-2 and TRBJ1-2): EAGVAQSPRYKIIEKRQSVAFWCNPISGHATLYWYQQILGQGPKLLIQFQNNGVVDDSQLPKDRFSAERLKGVDSTLKIQPAKLEDSAVYLCASSFRTSPNYGYTFGSGTRLTVV.

V usage is TRBV14 and J usage is TRBJ1-4; the D gene is possibly TRBD1 (5 bases). Germline-derived CDR1 and CDR2 are SGHDN and FVKESK. The CDR3 contains 18 residues. V was cut by 3 bases and J by 5 bases, with 22 bases left in between. CDR3 amino acids: CASSQRALGVGRNEKLFF. Written as DNA, the CDR3 is TGTGCCAGCAGCCAGAGGGCTCTAGGGGTTGGAAGAAATGAAAAACTGTTTTTT. Full variable domain (rest looked up from reference TRBV14 and TRBJ1-4): EAGVTQFPSHSVIEKGQTVTLRCDPISGHDNLYWYRRVMGKEIKFLLHFVKESKQDESGMPNNRFLAERTGGTYSTLKVQPAELEDSGVYFCASSQRALGVGRNEKLFFGSGTQLSVL.

The chain uses TRBV6-5 and TRBJ1-4; no reliable D call. The CDR3 loop spans 13 amino acids. Trimming removed 6 bases from V and 3 bases from J, with 8 bases in between. Germline values: CDR1 MNHEY, CDR2 SVGAGI. The CDR3 sequence: CASRPRANEKLFF. The CDR3 DNA follows: TGTGCCAGCAGACCCCGTGCTAATGAAAAACTGTTTTTT.

This chain joins TRBV6-5 and TRBJ1-3; D is perhaps TRBD1 (5 bases). The CDR3 spans 13 residues. Trimming stripped 8 bases from V and 1 base from J, with 9 bases between. CDR1 MNHEY and CDR2 SVGAGI come from the germline V gene. In DNA form, the CDR3 reads TGTGCCAGCTGGAGGGGATCTGGAAACACCATATATTTT. This gives the protein CASWRGSGNTIYF.

The chain employs TRBV30 and TRBJ2-3; unclear D gene. The CDR3 extends over 14 amino acids. From germline, CDR1 is GTSNPN and CDR2 SVGIG (reference sequence). V was cut by 0 bases and J by 0 bases, with 7 bases left in between. Written as DNA, the CDR3 is TGTGCCTGGAGTGTCGGCGGAAGCACAGATACGCAGTATTTT. Protein: CAWSVGGSTDTQYF.

In DNA form, the CDR3 reads TGTGCCAGCATGGGGACTAGCGGGTGGGCAGATACGCAGTATTTT. This translates into CASMGTSGWADTQYF. J is TRBJ2-3 and V is TRBV27; TRBD2 matches at 12 bases. After removal of 7 bases from V and 4 bases from J, the junction contained 6 bases not matched to a gene. CDR3 size: 15 residues. Per germline, CDR1 MNHEY and CDR2 SMNVEV (reference sequence).

J is TRBJ1-2 and V is TRBV14; maybe TRBD1 (6 bases). Germline V CDR1 and CDR2: SGHDN, FVKESK. The CDR3 totals 16 residues. The V end lost 3 bases, the J end lost 7 bases, and 21 bases lay between the germline ends. This CDR3 reads CASSQTTGNRLGGYTF. In DNA form, the CDR3 reads TGTGCCAGCAGCCAGACCACAGGGAATAGATTGGGTGGCTACACCTTC.

The chain links TRBV7-6 to TRBJ1-6, with D hard to call. The V gene lost 5 bases and the J gene lost 9 bases, with 11 bases spanning the gap. This CDR3 contains 13 residues. The germline CDR1 and CDR2 sequences are SGHVS and FNYEAQ. CDR3 region: CASSPRGVSPLHF. The CDR3 DNA reads as TGTGCCAGCAGCCCACGTGGGGTTTCACCCCTCCACTTT.

This clone was seen just once. The chain uses TRBV18 and TRBJ2-3; D uncertain. There are 13 residues in the CDR3. Per the germline V gene, CDR1 is KGHSH and CDR2 is LQKENI. V lost 3 bases, J lost 0 bases, and 4 bases lay in between. For the CDR3, the DNA is TGTGCCAGCTCACCTACTAGCACAGATACGCAGTATTTT. It specifies CASSPTSTDTQYF. Full variable domain (outside the CDR3, taken from reference TRBV18 and TRBJ2-3): NAGVMQNPRHLVRRRGQEARLRCSPMKGHSHVYWYRQLPEEGLKFMVYLQKENIIDESGMPKERFSAEFPKEGPSILRIQQVVRGDSAAYFCASSPTSTDTQYFGPGTRLTVL.

The chain uses TRBV7-2 and TRBJ1-4; weak D call: TRBD1 (5 bases). Germline-derived CDR1 and CDR2 are SGHTA and FQGNSA. This CDR3 is 16 amino acids long. The V end was cut by 6 bases, the J end by 0 bases, with 14 bases between. The CDR3 DNA is TGTGCCAGCAGTCGACACGGGGGTACAACTAATGAAAAACTGTTTTTT. It specifies CASSRHGGTTNEKLFF.

The V call is TRBV7-2, the J call TRBJ1-2; no clear D. V was cut by 2 bases and J by 4 bases, with 17 bases left in between. This CDR3 is 16 amino acids long. The germline V gene encodes CDR1 SGHTA and CDR2 FQGNSA. The CDR3 DNA reads as TGTGCCAGCAGCTTATATAGTTCTGGCAGTGTCTATGGCTACACCTTC. It translates to CASSLYSSGSVYGYTF. The full variable domain, with the rest looked up from reference TRBV7-2 and TRBJ1-2, is GAGVSQSPSNKVTEKGKDVELRCDPISGHTALYWYRQSLGQGLEFLIYFQGNSAPDKSGLPSDRFSAERTGGSVSTLTIQRTQQEDSAVYLCASSLYSSGSVYGYTFGSGTRLTVV.

The rearrangement joins TRBV9 to TRBJ2-7; D not certain. There are 14 residues in the CDR3. Germline values: CDR1 SGDLS, CDR2 YYNGEE. Trimming removed 3 bases at V and 2 bases at J, with 12 bases between. This CDR3 is CASSDAPGPYEQYF. The DNA for the CDR3 is TGTGCCAGCAGCGACGCGCCCGGTCCCTACGAGCAGTACTTC.

J is TRBJ2-7 and V is TRBV15; D is possibly TRBD2 (5 bases). Trimming removed 5 bases at V and 2 bases at J, with 7 bases between. This CDR3 has 12 amino acids. In germline, CDR1 is LNHNV, CDR2 YYDKDF (reference sequence). The CDR3 region has the DNA TGTGCCACCAGCGAGAGGGCCTACGAGCAGTACTTC. This encodes CATSERAYEQYF.

This clone was detected only a few times. The chain couples TRBV7-9 to TRBJ2-3, with D perhaps TRBD1 (6 bases). Trimming left V 2 bases short and J 4 bases short, with 16 bases between. The V gene's germline CDR1 is SEHNR and CDR2 FQNEAQ (reference sequence). CDR3 length equals 16 residues. In DNA, the CDR3 is TGTGCCAGCAGCTTATCCCTAACAGGGTGGTCAGATACGCAGTATTTT. This encodes CASSLSLTGWSDTQYF.

This chain links TRBV6-5 with TRBJ1-2; unclear D gene. CDR1 and CDR2 (germline): MNHEY, SVGAGI. V was trimmed by 6 bases and J by 1 base, leaving 9 bases between them. CDR3 length: 13 residues. The CDR3 DNA follows: TGTGCCAGCAGCCAACGAGATAACTATGGCTACACCTTC. This encodes CASSQRDNYGYTF.

The chain uses TRBV10-2 and TRBJ1-5; a possible D gene is TRBD1 (5 bases). The CDR3 has 15 amino acids. Germline V gene sequence: CDR1 WSHSY, CDR2 SAAADI. Trimming shortened V by 0 bases and J by 7 bases, and 13 bases separated the two germline ends. For the CDR3, the DNA is TGCGCCAGCAGTGAGTCGAACCCGGGGGAACAGCCCCAGCATTTT. Its protein is CASSESNPGEQPQHF.

V gene TRBV27 combines with J gene TRBJ2-7, with D maybe TRBD1 (5 bases). Germline CDR1 reads MNHEY; CDR2 reads SMNVEV (reference sequence). The ends were cut back, 2 bases at V and 3 bases at J, with 11 bases in the middle. The CDR3 is 14 amino acids. The CDR3: CASSLPGKSYEQYF. As DNA, the CDR3 is TGTGCCAGCAGTTTACCAGGGAAAAGCTACGAGCAGTACTTC.

The V gene is TRBV5-4, the J gene TRBJ2-7; perhaps TRBD1 as D (5 bases). This CDR3 is built from 13 residues. Between the trimmed V and J ends, which lost 3 bases and 4 bases, there was a span of 11 bases. The germline gives CDR1 SGHNT, CDR2 YYREEE (reference sequence). This chain's CDR3 is CASSWGRGYEQYF. In DNA, the CDR3 is TGTGCCAGCAGCTGGGGAAGGGGTTACGAGCAGTACTTC.

This chain uses TRBV7-2 with TRBJ2-2; D is ambiguous. Germline CDR1 SGHTA, CDR2 FQGNSA. V was shortened by 1 base and J by 6 bases, with 12 bases between the two germline ends. The CDR3 runs to 15 residues. CDR3 loop: CASSLGVARAGELFF. CDR3 in DNA: TGTGCCAGCAGCTTAGGAGTGGCTAGGGCCGGGGAGCTGTTTTTT.